These 13 T cell receptor beta chains were all obtained from the same sample, sequenced in a study of blood T cell repertoires in COVID-19. The repertoire was sequenced with immunoSEQ multiplex PCR; TCRdb's copy has only in-frame clones and lacks some. This sample carries over 80,000 clones, 87% of them seen once, and the ten largest clones take about 20%. Source material: peripheral blood. These receptors came from a human donor in a cohort sampled during active COVID-19.

The chain links TRBV7-3 to TRBJ2-3; D is uncertain. Trimming shortened V by 4 bases and J by 6 bases, and 20 bases separated the two germline ends. The CDR3 loop spans 16 amino acids. CDR1 and CDR2 from the germline V gene are SGHTA and FQGTGA. The CDR3 DNA reads as TGTGCCAGCAGCTCCCCTGACACCTCTCCTTTGGATACGCAGTATTTT. Amino acids: CASSSPDTSPLDTQYF.

Only a few counts were recorded for this clone. The V call is TRBV10-3, the J call TRBJ1-1; no reliable D call. Trimming left V 10 bases short and J 0 bases short, with 12 bases between. This CDR3 contains 13 residues. The germline CDR1 and CDR2 sequences are ENHRY and SYGVKD. The CDR3 sequence: CATANGLNTEAFF. The CDR3 region has the DNA TGTGCCACTGCAAATGGCTTGAACACTGAAGCTTTCTTT.

This clone was seen a handful of times. Distinct nucleotide sequences in the sample also encode this CDR3. The rearrangement joins TRBV28 to TRBJ2-2; D is possibly TRBD2 (6 bases). Germline CDR1 is MDHEN and CDR2 is SYDVKM. The V end was cut by 1 base, the J end by 0 bases, with 9 bases between. The CDR3 runs 16 residues. CDR3 nucleotides: TGTGCCAGCAGTTTATTGGGGACTGCGAACACCGGGGAGCTGTTTTTT. Translated: CASSLLGTANTGELFF.

The chain uses TRBV19 and TRBJ2-7; D possibly corresponds to TRBD2 (5 bases). CDR1 LNHDA and CDR2 SQIVND come from the germline V gene (reference sequence). Deletions cut 5 bases from V and 4 bases from J, with 12 bases between. The CDR3 loop spans 13 amino acids. The DNA of the CDR3 is TGTGCCAGTAGTCCAGGCCGGGGATACGAGCAGTACTTC. It codes for CASSPGRGYEQYF.

This clone has just one count. The chain uses TRBV9 and TRBJ1-2, with 9 bases lining up with TRBD1. This CDR3 is built from 14 residues. With 6 bases clipped from V and 6 bases from J, the junction kept 9 bases outside the gene matches. Germline CDR1 is SGDLS and CDR2 is YYNGEE. CDR3 coding DNA: TGTGCCAGCACCGGGACAGGGAACTCGGATGGCTACACCTTC. As protein: CASTGTGNSDGYTF.

V and J are TRBV7-3 and TRBJ2-7; TRBD2 might be the D (5 bases). The CDR3 has 15 residues. CDR1 is SGHTA and CDR2 is FQGTGA in the germline V gene. With 0 bases removed from V and 6 bases from J, the gap between germline ends came to 15 bases. The CDR3 sequence: CASSLTEGGSFEQYF. The CDR3 DNA reads TGTGCCAGCAGCTTAACCGAAGGCGGGTCATTCGAGCAGTACTTC.

This chain joins TRBV19 and TRBJ2-7; 7 bases match TRBD1. This CDR3 is built from 16 residues. The V and J ends lost 3 bases and 2 bases, in that order; junction bases with no gene match: 10. Germline CDR1 reads LNHDA; CDR2 reads SQIVND (reference sequence). CDR3 DNA: TGTGCCAGTAGTATTTCGGGACAGAGGTCAACCTACGAGCAGTACTTC. This translates into CASSISGQRSTYEQYF.

This clone has just one count. The chain couples TRBV4-3 to TRBJ1-6; D might be TRBD1 (5 bases). Trimming removed 2 bases at V and 12 bases at J, with 14 bases between. In germline, CDR1 is LGHNA, CDR2 YSLEER. The CDR3 runs 14 residues. CDR3 region: CASSQYRNIQPLHF. The CDR3 DNA reads as TGCGCCAGCAGCCAATACAGGAATATTCAACCCCTCCACTTT.

The chain carries TRBV9 and TRBJ2-3, with D perhaps TRBD2 (6 bases). Germline-derived CDR1 and CDR2 are SGDLS and YYNGEE. This CDR3 is built from 15 residues. The V end was cut by 4 bases, the J end by 6 bases, with 18 bases between. CDR3 region: CASSPRFGGTDTQYF. As DNA, the CDR3 is TGTGCCAGCAGCCCACGTTTCGGGGGTACGGATACGCAGTATTTT.

The chain links TRBV12-5 to TRBJ2-7, with a possible D match to TRBD1 (6 bases). The CDR3 has 15 residues. The germline gives CDR1 LGHNT, CDR2 FRNRAP. Trimming removed 5 bases at V and 0 bases at J, with 14 bases between. In DNA form, the CDR3 reads TGTGCTAGTGGTCCCCCGGGACATTCCTCCTACGAGCAGTACTTC. It encodes CASGPPGHSSYEQYF.

The chain is built from TRBV9 and TRBJ2-1; D possibly corresponds to TRBD1 (5 bases). CDR3 size: 15 residues. Germline V gives CDR1 SGDLS, CDR2 YYNGEE. V lost 0 bases and J lost 4, with 11 bases in between. CDR3: CASSVGQTGYNEQFF. Written as DNA, the CDR3 is TGTGCCAGCAGCGTAGGACAGACTGGATACAATGAGCAGTTCTTC.

The J gene is TRBJ1-2, the V gene TRBV9, with 7 positions matching TRBD1. With 0 bases clipped from V and 1 base from J, the junction kept 0 bases outside the gene matches. The CDR3 spans 14 residues. CDR1 is SGDLS and CDR2 is YYNGEE in the germline V gene. CDR3 DNA sequence: TGTGCCAGCAGCGTAGGGGACAGTAACTATGGCTACACCTTC. It codes for CASSVGDSNYGYTF.

V is TRBV4-3 and J is TRBJ1-1; D ambiguous. With 0 bases removed from V and 7 bases from J, the gap between germline ends came to 9 bases. Germline loops: CDR1 LGHNA, CDR2 YSLEER. The CDR3 consists of 13 residues. In DNA form, the CDR3 reads TGCGCCAGCAGCCAAGAGGTGCAGCGTGAAGCTTTCTTT. It codes for CASSQEVQREAFF.